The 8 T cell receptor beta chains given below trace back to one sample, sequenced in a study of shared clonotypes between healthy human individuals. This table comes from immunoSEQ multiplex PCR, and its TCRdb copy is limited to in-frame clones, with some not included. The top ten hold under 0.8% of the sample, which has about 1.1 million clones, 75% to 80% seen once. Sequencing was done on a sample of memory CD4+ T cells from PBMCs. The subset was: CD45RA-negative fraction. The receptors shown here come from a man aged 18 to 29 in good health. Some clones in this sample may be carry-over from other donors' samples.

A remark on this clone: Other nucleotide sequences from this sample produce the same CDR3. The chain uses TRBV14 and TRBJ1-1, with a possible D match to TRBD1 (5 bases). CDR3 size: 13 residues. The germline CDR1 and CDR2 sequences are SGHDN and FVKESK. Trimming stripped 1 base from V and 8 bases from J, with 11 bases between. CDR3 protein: CASSQVAGTEAFF. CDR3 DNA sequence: TGTGCCAGCAGCCAAGTGGCGGGGACCGAAGCTTTCTTT.

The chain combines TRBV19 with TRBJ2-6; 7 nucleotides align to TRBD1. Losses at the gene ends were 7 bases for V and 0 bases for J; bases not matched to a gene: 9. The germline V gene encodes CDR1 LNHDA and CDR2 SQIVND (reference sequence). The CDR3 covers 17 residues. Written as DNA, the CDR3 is TGTGCCAGTAATCTGGGACAGTTTATCTCTGGGGCCAACGTCCTGACTTTC. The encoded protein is CASNLGQFISGANVLTF.

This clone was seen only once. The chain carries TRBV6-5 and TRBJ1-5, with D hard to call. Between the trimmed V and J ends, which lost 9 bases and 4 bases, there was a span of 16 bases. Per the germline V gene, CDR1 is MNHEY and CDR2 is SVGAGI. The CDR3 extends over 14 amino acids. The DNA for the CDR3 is TGTGCCAGTAGCACCGACGGATTAAATCAGCCCCAGCATTTT. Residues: CASSTDGLNQPQHF.

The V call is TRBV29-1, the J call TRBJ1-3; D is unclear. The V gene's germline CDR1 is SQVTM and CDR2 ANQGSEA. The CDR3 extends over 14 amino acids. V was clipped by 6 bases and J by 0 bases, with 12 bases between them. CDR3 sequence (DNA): TGCAGCGTCGTTGAACAGAGCTCTGGAAACACCATATATTTT. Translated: CSVVEQSSGNTIYF.

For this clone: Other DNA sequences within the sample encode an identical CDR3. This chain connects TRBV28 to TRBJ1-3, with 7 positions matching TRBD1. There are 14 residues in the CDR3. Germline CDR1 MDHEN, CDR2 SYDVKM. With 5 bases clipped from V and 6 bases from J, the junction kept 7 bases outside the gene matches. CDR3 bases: TGTGCCAGCAGTCCCGGGACAGCAATAAACACCATATATTTT. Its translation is CASSPGTAINTIYF.

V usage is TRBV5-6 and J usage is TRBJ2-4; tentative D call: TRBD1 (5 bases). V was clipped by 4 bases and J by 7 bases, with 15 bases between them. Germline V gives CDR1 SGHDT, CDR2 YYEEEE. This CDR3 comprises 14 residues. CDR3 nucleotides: TGTGCCAGCAGCAATGGTAGGCAGGGCAACATTCAGTACTTC. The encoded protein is CASSNGRQGNIQYF.

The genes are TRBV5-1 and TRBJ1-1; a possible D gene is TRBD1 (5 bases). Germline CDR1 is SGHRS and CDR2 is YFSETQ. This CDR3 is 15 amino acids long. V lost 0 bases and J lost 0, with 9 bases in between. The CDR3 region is CASSLVPGLNTEAFF. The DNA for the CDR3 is TGCGCCAGCAGCTTGGTTCCAGGGCTGAACACTGAAGCTTTCTTT. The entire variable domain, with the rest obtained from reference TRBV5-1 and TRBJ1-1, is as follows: KAGVTQTPRYLIKTRGQQVTLSCSPISGHRSVSWYQQTPGQGLQFLFEYFSETQRNKGNFPGRFSGRQFSNSRSEMNVSTLELGDSALYLCASSLVPGLNTEAFFGQGTRLTVV.

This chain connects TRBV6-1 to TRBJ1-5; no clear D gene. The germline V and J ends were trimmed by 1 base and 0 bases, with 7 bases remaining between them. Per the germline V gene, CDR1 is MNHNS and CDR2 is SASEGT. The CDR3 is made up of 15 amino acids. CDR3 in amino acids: CASSEVGLSNQPQHF. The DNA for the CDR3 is TGTGCCAGCAGTGAAGTCGGCCTTAGCAATCAGCCCCAGCATTTT.